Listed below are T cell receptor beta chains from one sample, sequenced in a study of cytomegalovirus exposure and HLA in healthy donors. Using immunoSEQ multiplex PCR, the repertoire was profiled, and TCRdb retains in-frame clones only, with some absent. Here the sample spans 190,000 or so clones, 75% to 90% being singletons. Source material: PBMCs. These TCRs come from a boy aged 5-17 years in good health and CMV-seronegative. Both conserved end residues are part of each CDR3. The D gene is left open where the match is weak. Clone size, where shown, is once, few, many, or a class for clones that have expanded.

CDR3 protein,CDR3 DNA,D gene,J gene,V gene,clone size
CASSALAVAGYEQYF,TGTGCCAGCAGTGCTCTGGCCGTGGCGGGCTACGAGCAGTACTTC,NA,TRBJ2-7,TRBV2,NA
CASSHPDRGGTEAFF,TGCGCCAGCAGCCACCCTGACAGGGGAGGCACTGAAGCTTTCTTT,TRBD1,TRBJ1-1,TRBV4-1,NA
CASSVRWSSNTEAFF,TGTGCCAGCAGCGTACGGTGGAGTTCGAACACTGAAGCTTTCTTT,NA,TRBJ1-1,TRBV7-8,NA
CASSSFGTWAVDEQFF,TGTGCCAGCAGTTCCTTCGGGACTTGGGCCGTCGATGAGCAGTTCTTC,NA,TRBJ2-1,TRBV6-6,NA
CASRRLAGVPDTQYF,TGTGCCAGCAGGCGACTAGCGGGAGTCCCAGATACGCAGTATTTT,TRBD2,TRBJ2-3,TRBV2,once
CASSLGRLYEQYF,TGTGCCAGCAGCTTAGGGAGACTCTACGAGCAGTACTTC,NA,TRBJ2-7,TRBV7-2,few
CASSFHRSTEAFF,TGTGCCAGCAGTTTCCATCGGAGCACTGAAGCTTTCTTT,NA,TRBJ1-1,TRBV27,NA
CASTIPSVRTDTQYF,TGTGCCAGCACAATTCCTAGCGTCCGCACAGATACGCAGTATTTT,NA,TRBJ2-3,TRBV7-2,NA
CASSLKSQGGTDTQYF,TGCGCCAGCAGCTTAAAATCACAGGGTGGTACAGATACGCAGTATTTT,NA,TRBJ2-3,TRBV5-1,once
CASSLGQENQPQHF,TGTGCCAGCAGTTTAGGACAGGAAAATCAGCCCCAGCATTTT,TRBD1,TRBJ1-5,TRBV6-5,NA
CASSLSRGKITIGNEQFF,TGCGCCAGCAGCTTGTCACGGGGGAAAATTACAATTGGGAATGAGCAGTTCTTC,NA,TRBJ2-1,TRBV5-1,NA
CASTGTSLYEQFF,TGTGCCAGCACCGGGACTAGCCTTTATGAGCAGTTCTTC,TRBD2,TRBJ2-1,TRBV6-1,NA
CASSQSGTEAFF,TGCGCCAGCAGCCAGTCGGGCACTGAAGCTTTCTTT,NA,TRBJ1-1,TRBV4-1,NA
CASRSRQGNDYGYTF,TGTGCCAGTAGGTCTAGACAGGGAAACGACTATGGCTACACCTTC,TRBD1,TRBJ1-2,TRBV19,NA
CASSYSTLGATEAFF,TGTGCCAGCAGCTATTCGACCCTAGGGGCTACTGAAGCTTTCTTT,NA,TRBJ1-1,TRBV6-5,few
CAWGSQGGQETQYF,TGTGCCTGGGGCTCACAGGGTGGTCAAGAGACCCAGTACTTC,NA,TRBJ2-5,TRBV30,NA
CASSPYDRGGTEAFF,TGTGCCAGCAGCCCGTATGACAGGGGGGGCACTGAAGCTTTCTTT,TRBD1,TRBJ1-1,TRBV9,NA
CSVAAPRGGISDEQFF,TGCAGCGTTGCCGCTCCGCGGGGGGGCATTTCGGATGAGCAGTTCTTC,TRBD2,TRBJ2-1,TRBV29-1,few
CASSQEHRQPYNEQFF,TGCGCCAGCAGCCAAGAACACCGTCAACCCTACAATGAGCAGTTCTTC,NA,TRBJ2-1,TRBV4-3,NA
CASSPRQGLSYEQYF,TGTGCCAGCAGCCCCAGACAGGGCCTCTCCTACGAGCAGTACTTC,TRBD1,TRBJ2-7,TRBV7-9,once
CASSVGGLVGDQETQYF,TGTGCCAGCAGCGTAGGGGGACTAGTCGGGGATCAAGAGACCCAGTACTTC,TRBD2,TRBJ2-5,TRBV9,NA
CASSDEGTTEAFF,TGTGCCAGCAGTGATGAGGGTACCACTGAAGCTTTCTTT,NA,TRBJ1-1,TRBV2,NA
CASSDDRGRTYGYTF,TGTGCCAGCAGCGACGACAGGGGGAGAACCTATGGCTACACCTTC,TRBD1,TRBJ1-2,TRBV5-6,NA
CASRLPGGNPNTEAFF,TGTGCAAGTCGCTTACCAGGGGGGAATCCGAACACTGAAGCTTTCTTT,NA,TRBJ1-1,TRBV12-2,few
CASSKTSKDTQYF,TGTGCCAGCAGTAAAACTAGCAAAGATACGCAGTATTTT,NA,TRBJ2-3,TRBV25-1,NA
CASSAGTGNQPQHF,TGTGCCAGCAGCGCTGGGACAGGCAATCAGCCCCAGCATTTT,TRBD1,TRBJ1-5,TRBV9,NA
CASSSNRGPTFYEQYF,TGTGCCAGCAGCTCCAACAGGGGTCCTACTTTCTACGAGCAGTACTTC,TRBD1,TRBJ2-7,TRBV7-8,NA
CAIRTGGLNTEAFF,TGTGCCATCAGGACAGGCGGGTTGAACACTGAAGCTTTCTTT,TRBD1,TRBJ1-1,TRBV19,few
CASSSLGSNTEAFF,TGTGCCAGCAGCTCCCTCGGGTCGAACACTGAAGCTTTCTTT,NA,TRBJ1-1,TRBV13,NA
CASRRRDYLYNEQFF,TGTGCCAGCAGGCGCCGGGACTACCTCTACAATGAGCAGTTCTTC,TRBD2,TRBJ2-1,TRBV6-5,NA
CASGSNEQFF,TGTGCCAGCGGGAGCAATGAGCAGTTCTTC,NA,TRBJ2-1,TRBV6-1,few
CASSPRTSGRVKFF,TGTGCCAGCAGCCCCAGGACTAGCGGGAGGGTAAAGTTCTTC,TRBD2,TRBJ2-1,TRBV11-3,NA
CASRGSGSYEQYF,TGTGCCAGTAGGGGTAGCGGGAGTTACGAGCAGTACTTC,TRBD2,TRBJ2-7,TRBV19,NA
CASSLYSTYEQYF,TGTGCCAGCAGCTTGTACTCAACTTACGAGCAGTACTTC,NA,TRBJ2-7,TRBV5-6,NA
CAWKGLRSGQENSPLHF,TGTGCCTGGAAAGGCCTTCGATCGGGACAAGAAAATTCACCCCTCCACTTT,NA,TRBJ1-6,TRBV30,NA
CASGLGQGASDTQYF,TGTGCTAGTGGTTTGGGACAGGGGGCGTCAGATACGCAGTATTTT,TRBD1,TRBJ2-3,TRBV12-5,NA
CASSSDQGGAYGYTF,TGTGCCAGCTCATCCGATCAAGGGGGGGCCTATGGCTACACCTTC,NA,TRBJ1-2,TRBV18,NA
CASSSNTGTQYGYTF,TGTGCCAGCAGCTCAAATACCGGGACACAGTATGGCTACACCTTC,NA,TRBJ1-2,TRBV7-6,NA
CASSNKRGRILRETEAFF,TGTGCCAGCAGCAATAAGAGGGGGCGCATTTTGAGGGAGACTGAAGCTTTCTTT,TRBD1,TRBJ1-1,TRBV27,NA